The clone carrying this T cell receptor beta chain was seen a handful of times. Its antigen is currently unknown. The genes and germline here are from mouse. The read terminates 4 residues before the CDR3 end, so the remaining end is supplied by the germline J gene. The sequencing template was cDNA reverse transcribed from extracted RNA. Generated by immunoSEQ multiplex PCR, the TCRdb table keeps only in-frame clones and is missing some. This table holds about 270,000 clones with no singletons; the top ten claim more than 0.95%. Pooled cells of cutaneous lymph node origin were sorted on CD4, CD8alpha, NKG2D, NKG2ACE and other markers. The data stem from a study of CD8+ T cells in alopecia areata. Looking at the study overall: Grafting placed skin from roughly 6-13-month-old C3H/HeJ donors with spontaneous alopecia onto approximately 6-11-week-old female C3H/HeJ mice. Study-wide points: Lesional tissue from the scalp (especially in alopecia totalis/universalis) showed higher clonality than normal scalp.

The V end was cut by 5 bases, the J end by 0 bases, with 7 bases between. The CDR3 runs 13 residues. In germline, CDR1 is GKSSPN, CDR2 SITVG. Material: CD4+ T cells sorted from a lymph node. The source is a C3H/HeJ mouse with alopecia areata. Mouse strain MHC haplotype: H2-k. This rearrangement joins TRBV31 to TRBJ2-2; D gene ambiguous. Partial CDR3 DNA: TGTGCCTGGGACTCCACAAACACCGGG. Translation gives CAWDSTNTG. The CDR3 reads in full as CAWDSTNTGQLYF.